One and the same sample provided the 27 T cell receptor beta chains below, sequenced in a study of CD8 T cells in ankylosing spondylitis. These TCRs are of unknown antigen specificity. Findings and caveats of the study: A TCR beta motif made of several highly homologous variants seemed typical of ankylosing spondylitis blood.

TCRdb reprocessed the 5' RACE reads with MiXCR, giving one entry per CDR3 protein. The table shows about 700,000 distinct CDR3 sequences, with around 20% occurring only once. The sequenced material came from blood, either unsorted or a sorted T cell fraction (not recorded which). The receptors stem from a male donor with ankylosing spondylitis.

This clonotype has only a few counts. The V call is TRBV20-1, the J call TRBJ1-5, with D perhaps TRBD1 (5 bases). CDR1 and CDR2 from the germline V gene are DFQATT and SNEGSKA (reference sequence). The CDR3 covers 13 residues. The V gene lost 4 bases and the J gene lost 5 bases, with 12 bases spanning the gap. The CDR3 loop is CSAMGRGDQPQHF. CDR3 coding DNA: TGCAGTGCTATGGGTAGGGGTGATCAGCCCCAGCATTTT.

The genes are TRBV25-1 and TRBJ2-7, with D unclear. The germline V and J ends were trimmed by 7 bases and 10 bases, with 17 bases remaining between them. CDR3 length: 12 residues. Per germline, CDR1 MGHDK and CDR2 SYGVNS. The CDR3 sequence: CASMIGNSEQYF. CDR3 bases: TGTGCCAGCATGATCGGAAACTCCGAACAGTACTTC.

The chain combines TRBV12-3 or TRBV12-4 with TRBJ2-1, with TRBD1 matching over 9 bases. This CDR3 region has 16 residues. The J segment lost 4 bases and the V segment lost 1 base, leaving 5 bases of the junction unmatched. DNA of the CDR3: TGTGCCAGCAGTTTAGGCCGGGACAGGGCGTACAATGAGCAGTTCTTC. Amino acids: CASSLGRDRAYNEQFF.

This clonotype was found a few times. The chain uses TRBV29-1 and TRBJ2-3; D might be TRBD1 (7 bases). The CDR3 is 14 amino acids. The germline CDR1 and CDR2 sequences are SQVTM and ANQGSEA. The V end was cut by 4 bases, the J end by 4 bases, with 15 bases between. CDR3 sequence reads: CSVAGRGGPDTQYF. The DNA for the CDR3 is TGCAGCGTTGCCGGGAGAGGGGGCCCAGATACGCAGTATTTT.

The CDR3 region is CASSTQDSFNRPNTEAFF. The CDR3 DNA sequence: TGCGCCAGCAGCACGCAGGACAGCTTCAATCGGCCGAACACTGAAGCTTTCTTT. The genes are TRBV5-1 and TRBJ1-1; possible D gene TRBD1, 6 bases. CDR1 and CDR2 from the germline V gene are SGHRS and YFSETQ. CDR3 length: 18 amino acids. V lost 4 bases to trimming and J lost 1 base, with 23 bases between them.

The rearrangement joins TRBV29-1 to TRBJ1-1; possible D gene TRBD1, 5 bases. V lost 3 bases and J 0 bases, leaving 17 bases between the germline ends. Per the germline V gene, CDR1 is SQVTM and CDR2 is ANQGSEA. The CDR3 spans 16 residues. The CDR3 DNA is TGCAGCGTTGAGGGTAGGGGCCAAGATATGAACACTGAAGCTTTCTTT. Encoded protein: CSVEGRGQDMNTEAFF. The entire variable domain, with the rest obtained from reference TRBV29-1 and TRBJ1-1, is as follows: SAVISQKPSRDICQRGTSLTIQCQVDSQVTMMFWYRQQPGQSLTLIATANQGSEATYESGFVIDKFPISRPNLTFSTLTVSNMSPEDSSIYLCSVEGRGQDMNTEAFFGQGTRLTVV.

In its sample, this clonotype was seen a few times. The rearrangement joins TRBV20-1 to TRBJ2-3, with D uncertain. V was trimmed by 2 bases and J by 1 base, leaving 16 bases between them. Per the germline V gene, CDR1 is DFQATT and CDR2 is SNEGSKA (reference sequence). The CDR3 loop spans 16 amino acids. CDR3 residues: CSARSSGHRGTDTQYF. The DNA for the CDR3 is TGCAGTGCTAGATCCTCCGGTCATAGGGGCACAGATACGCAGTATTTT.

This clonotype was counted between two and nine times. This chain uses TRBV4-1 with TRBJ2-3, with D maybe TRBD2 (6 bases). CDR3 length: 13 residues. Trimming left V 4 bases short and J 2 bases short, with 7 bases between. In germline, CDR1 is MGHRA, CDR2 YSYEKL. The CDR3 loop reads CASSRLDTDTQYF. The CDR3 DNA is TGCGCCAGCAGCCGACTAGACACAGATACGCAGTATTTT.

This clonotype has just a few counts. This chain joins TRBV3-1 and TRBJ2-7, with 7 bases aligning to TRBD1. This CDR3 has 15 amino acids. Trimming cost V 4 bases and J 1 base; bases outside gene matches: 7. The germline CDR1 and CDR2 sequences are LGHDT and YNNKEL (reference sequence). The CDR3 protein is CASSLTGAFSYEQYF. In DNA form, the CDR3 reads TGTGCCAGCAGCCTCACAGGGGCCTTTTCCTACGAGCAGTACTTC.

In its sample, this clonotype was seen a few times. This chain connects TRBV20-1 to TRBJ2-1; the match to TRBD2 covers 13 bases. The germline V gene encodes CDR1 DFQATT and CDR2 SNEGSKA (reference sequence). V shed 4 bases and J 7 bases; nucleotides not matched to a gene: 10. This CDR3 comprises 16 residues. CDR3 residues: CSAIRLAGGGGNEQFF. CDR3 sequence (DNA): TGCAGTGCTATCAGACTAGCGGGAGGCGGGGGGAATGAGCAGTTCTTC.

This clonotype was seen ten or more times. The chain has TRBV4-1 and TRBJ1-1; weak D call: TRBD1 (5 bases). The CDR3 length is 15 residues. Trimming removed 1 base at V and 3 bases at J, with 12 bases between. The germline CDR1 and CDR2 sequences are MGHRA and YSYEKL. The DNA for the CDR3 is TGCGCCAGCAGCCAAGTGGGGGGAGGGGACACTGAAGCTTTCTTT. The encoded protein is CASSQVGGGDTEAFF.

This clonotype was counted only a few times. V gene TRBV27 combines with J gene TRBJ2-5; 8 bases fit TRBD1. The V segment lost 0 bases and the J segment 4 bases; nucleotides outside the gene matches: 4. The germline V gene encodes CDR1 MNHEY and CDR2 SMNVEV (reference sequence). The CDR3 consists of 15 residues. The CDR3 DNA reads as TGTGCCAGCAGTTTATCGGGACAGGCCAGAGAGACCCAGTACTTC. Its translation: CASSLSGQARETQYF.

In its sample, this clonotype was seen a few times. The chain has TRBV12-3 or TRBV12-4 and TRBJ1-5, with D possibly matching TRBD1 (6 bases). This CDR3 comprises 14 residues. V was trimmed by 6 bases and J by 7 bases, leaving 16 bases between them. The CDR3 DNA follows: TGTGCCAGCAGCCTCAACAGGGATCGACAGCCCCAGCATTTT. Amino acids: CASSLNRDRQPQHF.

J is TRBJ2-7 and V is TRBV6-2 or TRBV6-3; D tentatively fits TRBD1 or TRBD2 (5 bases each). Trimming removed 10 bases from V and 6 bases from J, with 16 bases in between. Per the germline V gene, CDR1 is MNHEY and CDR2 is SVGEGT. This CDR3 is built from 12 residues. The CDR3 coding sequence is TGTGCCACCGCCCGGGGCAGCCGCGAGCAGTACTTC. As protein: CATARGSREQYF.

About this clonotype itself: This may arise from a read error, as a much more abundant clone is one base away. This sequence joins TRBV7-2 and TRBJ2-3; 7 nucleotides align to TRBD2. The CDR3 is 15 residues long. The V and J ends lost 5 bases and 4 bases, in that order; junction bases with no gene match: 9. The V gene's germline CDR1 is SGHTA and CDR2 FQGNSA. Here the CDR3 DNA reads TGTGCCAGCAGCCTCTCGTGGCTAGCGGCAGATACGCAGTATTTT. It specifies CASSLSWLAADTQYF.

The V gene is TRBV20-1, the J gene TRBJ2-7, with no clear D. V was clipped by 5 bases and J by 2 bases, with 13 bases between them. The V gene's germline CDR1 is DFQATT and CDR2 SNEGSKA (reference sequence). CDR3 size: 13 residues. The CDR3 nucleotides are TGCAGTGCTCGCGTTCGCTCTACCTACGAGCAGTACTTC. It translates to CSARVRSTYEQYF.

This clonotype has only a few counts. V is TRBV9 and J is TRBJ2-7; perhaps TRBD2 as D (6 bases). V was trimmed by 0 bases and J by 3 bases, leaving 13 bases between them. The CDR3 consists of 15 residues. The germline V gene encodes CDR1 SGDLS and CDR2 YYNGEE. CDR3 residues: CASSVGPRRDYEQYF. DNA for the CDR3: TGTGCCAGCAGCGTAGGGCCCCGGAGGGACTACGAGCAGTACTTC.

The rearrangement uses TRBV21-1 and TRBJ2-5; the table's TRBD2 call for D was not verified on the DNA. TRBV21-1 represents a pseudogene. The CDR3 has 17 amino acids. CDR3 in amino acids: CASSFRGSGTNQETQYF. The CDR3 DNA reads TGTGCCAGCAGTTTTAGGGGTAGCGGGACGAACCAAGAGACCCAGTACTTC.

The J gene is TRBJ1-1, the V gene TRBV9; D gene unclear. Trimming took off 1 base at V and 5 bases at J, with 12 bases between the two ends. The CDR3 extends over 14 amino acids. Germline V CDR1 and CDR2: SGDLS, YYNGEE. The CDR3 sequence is CASSVSESRTEAFF. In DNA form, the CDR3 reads TGTGCCAGCAGCGTATCAGAGTCGAGGACTGAAGCTTTCTTT.

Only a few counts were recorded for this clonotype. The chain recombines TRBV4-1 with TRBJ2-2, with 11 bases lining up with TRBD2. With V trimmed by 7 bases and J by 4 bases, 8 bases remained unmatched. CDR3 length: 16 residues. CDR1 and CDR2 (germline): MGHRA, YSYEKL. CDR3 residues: CASKSLAGVGTGELFF. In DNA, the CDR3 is TGCGCCAGCAAGTCACTAGCGGGAGTGGGCACCGGGGAGCTGTTTTTT.

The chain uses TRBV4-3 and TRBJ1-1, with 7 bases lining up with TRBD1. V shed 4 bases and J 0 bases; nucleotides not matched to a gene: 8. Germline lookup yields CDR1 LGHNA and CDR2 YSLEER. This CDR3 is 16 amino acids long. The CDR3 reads CASSRTSGTVNTEAFF. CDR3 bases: TGCGCCAGCAGCCGCACATCCGGGACAGTGAACACTGAAGCTTTCTTT.

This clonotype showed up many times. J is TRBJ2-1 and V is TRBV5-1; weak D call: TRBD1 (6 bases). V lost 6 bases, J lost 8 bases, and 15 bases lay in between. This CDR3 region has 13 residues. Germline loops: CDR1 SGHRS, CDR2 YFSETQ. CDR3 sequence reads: CASNNGGGDEQFF. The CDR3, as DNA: TGCGCCAGCAATAATGGTGGGGGCGATGAGCAGTTCTTC.

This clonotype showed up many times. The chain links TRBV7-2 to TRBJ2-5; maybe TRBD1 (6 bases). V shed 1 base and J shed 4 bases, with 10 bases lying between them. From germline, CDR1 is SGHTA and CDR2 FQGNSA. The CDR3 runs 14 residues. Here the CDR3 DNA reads TGTGCCAGCAGCTTAGATGGGGGCCGAGAGACCCAGTACTTC. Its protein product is CASSLDGGRETQYF.

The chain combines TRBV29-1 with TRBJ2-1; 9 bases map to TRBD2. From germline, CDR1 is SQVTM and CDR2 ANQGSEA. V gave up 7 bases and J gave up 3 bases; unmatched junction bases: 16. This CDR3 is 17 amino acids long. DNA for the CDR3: TGCAGCGGAAGGGGACTAGCCGATTCCTCCGACTACAATGAGCAGTTCTTC. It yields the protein CSGRGLADSSDYNEQFF.

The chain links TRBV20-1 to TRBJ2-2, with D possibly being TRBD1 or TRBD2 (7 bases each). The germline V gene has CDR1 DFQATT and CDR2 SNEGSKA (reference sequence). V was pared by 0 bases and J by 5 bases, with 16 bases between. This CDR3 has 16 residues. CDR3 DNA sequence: TGCAGTGCTAGAGATTCGGGGAGGGGGCAGACCGGGGAGCTGTTTTTT. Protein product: CSARDSGRGQTGELFF.

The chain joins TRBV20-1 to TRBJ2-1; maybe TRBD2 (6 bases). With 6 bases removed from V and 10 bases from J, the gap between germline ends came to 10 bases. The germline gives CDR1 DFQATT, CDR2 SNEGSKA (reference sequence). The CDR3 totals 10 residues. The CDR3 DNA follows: TGCAGTGCGTTAGCGGTCGAGCAGTTCTTC. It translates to CSALAVEQFF.

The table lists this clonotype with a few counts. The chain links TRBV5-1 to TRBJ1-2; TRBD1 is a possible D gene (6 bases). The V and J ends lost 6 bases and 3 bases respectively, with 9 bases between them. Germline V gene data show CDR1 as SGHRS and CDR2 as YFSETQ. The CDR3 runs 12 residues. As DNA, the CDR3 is TGCGCCAGCACAGGGGTTGACTATGGCTACACCTTC. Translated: CASTGVDYGYTF.